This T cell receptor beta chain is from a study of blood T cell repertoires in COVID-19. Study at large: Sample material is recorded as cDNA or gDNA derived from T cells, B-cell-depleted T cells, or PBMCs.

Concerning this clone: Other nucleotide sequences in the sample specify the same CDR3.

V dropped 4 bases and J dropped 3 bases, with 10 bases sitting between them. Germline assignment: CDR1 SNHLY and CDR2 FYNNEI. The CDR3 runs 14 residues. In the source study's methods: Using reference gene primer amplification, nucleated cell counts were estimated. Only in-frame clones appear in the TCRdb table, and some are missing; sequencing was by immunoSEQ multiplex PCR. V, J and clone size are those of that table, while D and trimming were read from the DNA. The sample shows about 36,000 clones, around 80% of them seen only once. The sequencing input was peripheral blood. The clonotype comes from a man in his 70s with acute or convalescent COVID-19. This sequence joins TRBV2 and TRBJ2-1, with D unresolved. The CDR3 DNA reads TGTGCCAGCAGTGCCTTGACGGGCTACAATGAGCAGTTCTTC. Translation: CASSALTGYNEQFF.